The clone carrying this T cell receptor (beta chain) was seen at least ten times. Trimming removed 4 bases from V and 3 bases from J, with 10 bases in between. CDR1 is MGHRA, CDR2 YSYEKL, per germline. This CDR3 is 14 amino acids long. This record comes from a study of breast tumors, draining lymph nodes, adjacent tissues. TCRdb independently ran MiXCR on the multiplex PCR reads; one entry per CDR3 protein. The sample consists of approximately 190,000 distinct CDR3 sequences, 25% to 40% of them appearing once. Samples came from axillary lymph nodes draining the breast cancer. The sequenced material came from axillary lymph node tissue. V is TRBV4-1 and J is TRBJ2-1, with a weak D call TRBD2 (5 bases). The receptor's source is a female donor with breast cancer. Some clones in this sample may be carry-over from other donors' samples. CDR3 amino acids: CASSPRGYYNEQFF. The DNA of the CDR3 is TGCGCCAGCAGCCCCCGGGGATACTACAATGAGCAGTTCTTC.